A single sample is the source of the 6 T cell receptor beta chains below, sequenced in a study of blood T cell repertoires in COVID-19. The data were produced by immunoSEQ multiplex PCR, yet TCRdb's version contains in-frame clones alone and is incomplete. The table lists about 55,000 clones, about 90% of them singletons. The sample was peripheral blood. The receptors stem from a man in his sixties with acute or convalescent COVID-19.

The V call is TRBV4-3, the J call TRBJ2-1, with a possible D match to TRBD2 (5 bases). The CDR3 totals 15 residues. Trimming took 1 base from V and 8 from J, leaving 15 bases between them. CDR1 LGHNA and CDR2 YSLEER come from the germline V gene. Here the CDR3 DNA reads TGCGCCAGCAGCCAAGGATCCCGGGAAGACGATGAGCAGTTCTTC. Protein: CASSQGSREDDEQFF.

The genes are TRBV9 and TRBJ1-3; 8 bases align to TRBD1. CDR1 SGDLS and CDR2 YYNGEE come from the germline V gene. V lost 4 bases to trimming and J lost 4 bases; unmatched junction nucleotides: 7. This CDR3 is 15 amino acids long. CDR3 sequence (DNA): TGTGCCAGCAGCACGACAGGGGCTCTGGGAAACACCATATATTTT. Translated, it gives CASSTTGALGNTIYF.

The genes are TRBV11-3 and TRBJ1-1; D possibly corresponds to TRBD1 (6 bases). The CDR3 has 15 amino acids. Germline values: CDR1 SGHNT, CDR2 YENEEA. Deletions cut 4 bases from V and 0 bases from J, with 12 bases between. The CDR3 region has the DNA TGTGCCAGCAGCTCGTTGACAGGCATGAACACTGAAGCTTTCTTT. Translated: CASSSLTGMNTEAFF. The full variable domain, rest sourced from reference TRBV11-3 and TRBJ1-1, is EAGVVQSPRYKIIEKKQPVAFWCNPISGHNTLYWYLQNLGQGPELLIRYENEEAVDDSQLPKDRFSAERLKGVDSTLKIQPAELGDSAVYLCASSSLTGMNTEAFFGQGTRLTVV.

The CDR3 protein is CASSGDRLANTEAFF. The CDR3 DNA reads as TGTGCCAGCAGTGGAGACAGGCTCGCAAACACTGAAGCTTTCTTT. The chain combines TRBV2 with TRBJ1-1; D is possibly TRBD1 (6 bases). The CDR3 extends over 15 amino acids. The V end was cut by 4 bases, the J end by 2 bases, with 14 bases between. Per germline, CDR1 SNHLY and CDR2 FYNNEI.

V is TRBV7-2 and J is TRBJ2-1, with a tentative D call TRBD2 (6 bases). Trimming cost V 5 bases and J 7 bases, with 18 bases left between them. The germline CDR1 and CDR2 sequences are SGHTA and FQGNSA. The CDR3 loop spans 15 amino acids. Written as DNA, the CDR3 is TGTGCCAGCAGCCCCGGACAACCCCGGGGGAATGAGCAGTTCTTC. Amino acid sequence: CASSPGQPRGNEQFF.

V is TRBV9 and J is TRBJ2-5; possible D gene TRBD2, 5 bases. The germline V and J ends were trimmed by 2 bases and 1 base, with 15 bases remaining between them. CDR1 and CDR2 from the germline V gene are SGDLS and YYNGEE. The length of the CDR3 is 16 residues. CDR3 DNA sequence: TGTGCCAGCAGCGTTTCTAGCCAACTTATCCAAGAGACCCAGTACTTC. Its translation: CASSVSSQLIQETQYF.